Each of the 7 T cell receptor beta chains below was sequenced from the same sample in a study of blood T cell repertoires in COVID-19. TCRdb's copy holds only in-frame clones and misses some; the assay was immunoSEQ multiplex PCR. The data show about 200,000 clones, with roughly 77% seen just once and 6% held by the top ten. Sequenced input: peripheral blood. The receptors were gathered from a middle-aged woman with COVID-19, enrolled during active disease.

The DNA for the CDR3 is TGCAGTGCTAGTACCCTTACAGGGATCTATGGCTACACCTTC. Translated: CSASTLTGIYGYTF. The chain is built from TRBV20-1 and TRBJ1-2, with D perhaps matching TRBD1 (6 bases). This CDR3 is 14 amino acids long. Between the trimmed V and J ends, which lost 3 bases and 4 bases, there was a span of 15 bases. CDR1 DFQATT and CDR2 SNEGSKA come from the germline V gene (reference sequence).

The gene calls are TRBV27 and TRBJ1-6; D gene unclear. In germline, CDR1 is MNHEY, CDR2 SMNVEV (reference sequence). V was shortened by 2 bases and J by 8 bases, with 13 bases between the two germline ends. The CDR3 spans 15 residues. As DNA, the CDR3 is TGTGCCAGCAGTTTAGAGGCCAACGCCTATTCACCCCTCCACTTT. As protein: CASSLEANAYSPLHF.

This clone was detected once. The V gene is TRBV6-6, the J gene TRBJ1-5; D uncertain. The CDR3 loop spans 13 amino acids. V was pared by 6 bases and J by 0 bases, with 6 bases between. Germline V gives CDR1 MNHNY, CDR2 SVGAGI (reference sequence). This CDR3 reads CASRLDSNQPQHF. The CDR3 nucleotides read TGTGCCAGCAGGCTAGATAGCAATCAGCCCCAGCATTTT.

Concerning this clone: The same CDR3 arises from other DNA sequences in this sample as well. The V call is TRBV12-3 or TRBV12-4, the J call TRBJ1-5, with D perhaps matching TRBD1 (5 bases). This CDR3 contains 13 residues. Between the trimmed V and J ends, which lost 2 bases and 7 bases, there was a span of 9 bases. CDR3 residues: CASSLRGNQPQHF. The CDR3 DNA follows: TGTGCCAGCAGTTTAAGGGGAAACCAGCCCCAGCATTTT.

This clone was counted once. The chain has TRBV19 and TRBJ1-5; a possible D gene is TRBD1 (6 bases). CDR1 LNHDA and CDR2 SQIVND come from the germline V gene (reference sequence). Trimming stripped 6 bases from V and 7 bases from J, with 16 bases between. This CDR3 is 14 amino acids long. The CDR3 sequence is CASSKQGSGQPQHF. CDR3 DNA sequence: TGTGCCAGTAGCAAACAGGGATCAGGGCAGCCCCAGCATTTT. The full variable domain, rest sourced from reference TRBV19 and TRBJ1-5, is DGGITQSPKYLFRKEGQNVTLSCEQNLNHDAMYWYRQDPGQGLRLIYYSQIVNDFQKGDIAEGYSVSREKKESFPLTVTSAQKNPTAFYLCASSKQGSGQPQHFGDGTRLSIL.

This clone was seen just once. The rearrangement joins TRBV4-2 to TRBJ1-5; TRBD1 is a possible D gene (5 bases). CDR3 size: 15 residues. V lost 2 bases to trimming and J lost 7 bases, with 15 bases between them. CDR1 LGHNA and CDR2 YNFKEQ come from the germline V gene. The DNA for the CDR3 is TGTGCCAGCAGCCAATCGAGGGACTCGAGGCAGCCCCAGCATTTT. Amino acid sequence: CASSQSRDSRQPQHF.

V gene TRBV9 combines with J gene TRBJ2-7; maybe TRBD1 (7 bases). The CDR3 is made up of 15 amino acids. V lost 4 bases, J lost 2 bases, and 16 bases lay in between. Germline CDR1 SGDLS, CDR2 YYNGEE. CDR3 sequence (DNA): TGTGCCAGCAGCCGACAGGGACTTCCTGCCTACGAGCAGTACTTC. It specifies CASSRQGLPAYEQYF.